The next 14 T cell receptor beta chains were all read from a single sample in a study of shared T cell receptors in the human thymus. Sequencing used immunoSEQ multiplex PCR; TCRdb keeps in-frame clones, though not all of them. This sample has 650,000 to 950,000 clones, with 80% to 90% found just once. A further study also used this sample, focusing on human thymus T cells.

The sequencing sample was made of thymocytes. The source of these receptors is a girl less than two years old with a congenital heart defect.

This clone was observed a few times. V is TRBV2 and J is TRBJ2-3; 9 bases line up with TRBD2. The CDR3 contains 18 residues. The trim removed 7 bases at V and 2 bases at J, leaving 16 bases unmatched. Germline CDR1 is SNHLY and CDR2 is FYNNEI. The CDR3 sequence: CASILAGALPNYTDTQYF. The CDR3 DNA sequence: TGTGCCAGCATTTTAGCGGGGGCGCTTCCGAACTACACAGATACGCAGTATTTT.

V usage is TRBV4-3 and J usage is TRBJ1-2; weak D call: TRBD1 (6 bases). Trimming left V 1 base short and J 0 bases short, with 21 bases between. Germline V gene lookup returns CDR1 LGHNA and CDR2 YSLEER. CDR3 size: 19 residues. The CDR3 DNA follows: TGCGCCAGCAGCCAAGGTCATCCGGGACACCGGGGTGCTAACTATGGCTACACCTTC. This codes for CASSQGHPGHRGANYGYTF.

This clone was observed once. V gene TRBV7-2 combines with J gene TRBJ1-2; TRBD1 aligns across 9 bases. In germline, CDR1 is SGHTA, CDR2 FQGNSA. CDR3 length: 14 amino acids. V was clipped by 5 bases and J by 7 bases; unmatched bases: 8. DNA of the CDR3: TGTGCCAGCAGCATACAGGGGGCCGGGCGTGGCTACACCTTC. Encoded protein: CASSIQGAGRGYTF. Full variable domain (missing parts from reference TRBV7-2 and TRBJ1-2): GAGVSQSPSNKVTEKGKDVELRCDPISGHTALYWYRQSLGQGLEFLIYFQGNSAPDKSGLPSDRFSAERTGGSVSTLTIQRTQQEDSAVYLCASSIQGAGRGYTFGSGTRLTVV.

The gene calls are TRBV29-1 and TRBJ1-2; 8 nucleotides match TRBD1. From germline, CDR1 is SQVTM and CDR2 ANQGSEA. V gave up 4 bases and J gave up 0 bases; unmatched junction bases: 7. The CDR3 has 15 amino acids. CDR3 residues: CSVGQGSLANYGYTF. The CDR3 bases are TGCAGCGTTGGACAGGGGAGTTTGGCTAACTATGGCTACACCTTC.

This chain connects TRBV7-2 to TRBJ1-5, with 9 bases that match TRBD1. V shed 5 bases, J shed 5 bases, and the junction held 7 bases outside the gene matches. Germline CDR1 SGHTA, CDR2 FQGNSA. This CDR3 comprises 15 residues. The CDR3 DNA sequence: TGTGCCAGCAGCCTCCGGGACAGGGAGGATCAGCCCCAGCATTTT. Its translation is CASSLRDREDQPQHF.

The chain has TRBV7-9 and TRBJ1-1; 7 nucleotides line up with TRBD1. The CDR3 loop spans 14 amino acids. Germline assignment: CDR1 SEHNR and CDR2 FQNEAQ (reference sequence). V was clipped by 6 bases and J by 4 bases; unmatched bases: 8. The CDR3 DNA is TGTGCCAGCAGTTTAACCCAGGGGGGCACTGAAGCTTTCTTT. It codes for CASSLTQGGTEAFF.

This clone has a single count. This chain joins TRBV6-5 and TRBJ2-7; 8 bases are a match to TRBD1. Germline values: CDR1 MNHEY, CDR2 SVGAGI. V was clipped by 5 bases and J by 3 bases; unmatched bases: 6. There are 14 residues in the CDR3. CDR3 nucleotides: TGTGCCAGCAGTAGGACAGGGACCTACTACGAGCAGTACTTC. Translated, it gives CASSRTGTYYEQYF.

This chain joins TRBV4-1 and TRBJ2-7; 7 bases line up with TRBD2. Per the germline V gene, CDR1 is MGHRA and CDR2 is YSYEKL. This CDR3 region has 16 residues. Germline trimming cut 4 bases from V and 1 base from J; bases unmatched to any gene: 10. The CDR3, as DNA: TGCGCCAGCAGCCGCCGCATACCAGCGGGGTCCTACGAGCAGTACTTC. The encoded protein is CASSRRIPAGSYEQYF.

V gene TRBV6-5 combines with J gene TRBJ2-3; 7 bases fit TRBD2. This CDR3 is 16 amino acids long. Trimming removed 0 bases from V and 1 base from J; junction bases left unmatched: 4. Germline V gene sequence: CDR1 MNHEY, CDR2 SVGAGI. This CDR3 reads CASSYSAGSRTDTQYF. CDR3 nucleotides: TGTGCCAGCAGTTACTCAGCGGGGTCCCGCACAGATACGCAGTATTTT.

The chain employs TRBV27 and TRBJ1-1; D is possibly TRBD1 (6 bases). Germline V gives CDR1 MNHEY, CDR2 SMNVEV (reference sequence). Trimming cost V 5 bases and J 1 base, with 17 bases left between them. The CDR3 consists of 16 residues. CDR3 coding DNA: TGTGCCAGCAGTCCCTACCACAGGGTGGGGAACACTGAAGCTTTCTTT. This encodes CASSPYHRVGNTEAFF.

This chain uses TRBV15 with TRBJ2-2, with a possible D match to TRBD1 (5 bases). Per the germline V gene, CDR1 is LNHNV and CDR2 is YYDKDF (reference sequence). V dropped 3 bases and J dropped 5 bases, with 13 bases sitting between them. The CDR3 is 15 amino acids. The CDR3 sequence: CATSSFRVATGELFF. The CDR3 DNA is TGTGCCACCAGCAGTTTCAGGGTTGCAACCGGGGAGCTGTTTTTT.

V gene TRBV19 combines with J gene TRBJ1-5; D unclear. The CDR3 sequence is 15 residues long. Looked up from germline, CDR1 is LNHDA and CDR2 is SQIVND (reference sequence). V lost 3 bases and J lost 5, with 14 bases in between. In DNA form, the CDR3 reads TGTGCCAGTAGTATTGTGGGCTTCCCCCATCAGCCCCAGCATTTT. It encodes CASSIVGFPHQPQHF.

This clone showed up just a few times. Here the CDR3 reads CASSLGGRWDTEAFF. CDR3 sequence (DNA): TGTGCCAGCAGCTTAGGGGGCAGATGGGACACTGAAGCTTTCTTT. The chain recombines TRBV7-2 with TRBJ1-1, with D possibly TRBD1 on 5 matching bases. This CDR3 has 15 residues. V was cut by 1 base and J by 3 bases, with 12 bases left in between. CDR1 SGHTA and CDR2 FQGNSA come from the germline V gene.

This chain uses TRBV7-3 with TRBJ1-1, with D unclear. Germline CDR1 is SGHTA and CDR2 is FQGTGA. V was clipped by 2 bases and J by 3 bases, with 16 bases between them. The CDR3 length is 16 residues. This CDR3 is CASSLRGVARDTEAFF. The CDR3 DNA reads TGTGCCAGCAGCTTACGCGGGGTGGCACGGGACACTGAAGCTTTCTTT.